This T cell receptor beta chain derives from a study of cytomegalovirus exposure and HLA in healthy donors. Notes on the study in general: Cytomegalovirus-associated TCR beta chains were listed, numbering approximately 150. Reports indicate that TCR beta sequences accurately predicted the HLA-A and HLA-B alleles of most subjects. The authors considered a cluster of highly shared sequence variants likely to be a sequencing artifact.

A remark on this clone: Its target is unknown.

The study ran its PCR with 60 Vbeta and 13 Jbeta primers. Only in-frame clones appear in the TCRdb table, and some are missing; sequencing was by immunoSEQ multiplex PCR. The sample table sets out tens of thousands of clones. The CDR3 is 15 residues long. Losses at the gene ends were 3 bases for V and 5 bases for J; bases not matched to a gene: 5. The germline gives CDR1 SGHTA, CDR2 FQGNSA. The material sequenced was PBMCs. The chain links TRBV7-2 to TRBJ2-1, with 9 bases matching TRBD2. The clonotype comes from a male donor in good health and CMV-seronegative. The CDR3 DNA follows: TGTGCCAGCAGCTTTTCTAGCGGGGTTGACAATGAGCAGTTCTTC. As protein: CASSFSSGVDNEQFF. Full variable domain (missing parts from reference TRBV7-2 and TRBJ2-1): GAGVSQSPSNKVTEKGKDVELRCDPISGHTALYWYRQSLGQGLEFLIYFQGNSAPDKSGLPSDRFSAERTGGSVSTLTIQRTQQEDSAVYLCASSFSSGVDNEQFFGPGTRLTVL.